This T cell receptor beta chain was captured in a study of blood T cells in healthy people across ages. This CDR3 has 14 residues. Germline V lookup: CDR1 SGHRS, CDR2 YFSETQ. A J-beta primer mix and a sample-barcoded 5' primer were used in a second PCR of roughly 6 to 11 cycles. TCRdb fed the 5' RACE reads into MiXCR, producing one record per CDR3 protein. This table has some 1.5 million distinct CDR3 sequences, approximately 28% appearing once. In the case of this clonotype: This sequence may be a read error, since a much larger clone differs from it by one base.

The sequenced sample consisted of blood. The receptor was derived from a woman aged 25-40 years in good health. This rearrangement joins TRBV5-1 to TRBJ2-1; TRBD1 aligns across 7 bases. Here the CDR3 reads CACSPGQTYNEQFF. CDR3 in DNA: TGCGCCTGCAGCCCGGGACAGACCTACAATGAGCAGTTCTTC.